The 20 T cell receptor beta chains presented below share a single source sample, sequenced in a study of cytomegalovirus exposure and HLA in healthy donors. PCR employed 60 Vbeta and 13 Jbeta primers. Clones were read by immunoSEQ multiplex PCR, and TCRdb kept only the in-frame ones, dropping some. The sample holds some 200,000 clones, approximately 78% seen once. Sequencing was done on a sample of PBMCs. These TCRs come from a woman aged 40 to 50 in good health and CMV-seronegative.

This chain links TRBV5-1 with TRBJ2-3; D may be TRBD2 (6 bases). CDR1 and CDR2 from the germline V gene are SGHRS and YFSETQ. Trimming left V 4 bases short and J 2 bases short, with 17 bases between. The CDR3 runs 16 residues. As DNA, the CDR3 is TGCGCCAGCAGCCTCATCGGGAGCGGCCCCACAGATACGCAGTATTTT. The encoded protein is CASSLIGSGPTDTQYF. The complete variable domain, with remaining parts taken from reference TRBV5-1 and TRBJ2-3, reads KAGVTQTPRYLIKTRGQQVTLSCSPISGHRSVSWYQQTPGQGLQFLFEYFSETQRNKGNFPGRFSGRQFSNSRSEMNVSTLELGDSALYLCASSLIGSGPTDTQYFGPGTRLTVL.

V and J are TRBV4-2 and TRBJ1-3; D remains unclear. The germline V and J ends were trimmed by 1 base and 8 bases, with 15 bases remaining between them. The CDR3 totals 15 residues. Looked up from germline, CDR1 is LGHNA and CDR2 is YNFKEQ. The CDR3 sequence: CASSQGLWEGDTIYF. The CDR3 DNA is TGTGCCAGCAGCCAAGGTCTTTGGGAGGGAGACACCATATATTTT.

The chain couples TRBV5-1 to TRBJ1-1; 8 bases are a match to TRBD1. V gave up 5 bases and J gave up 4 bases; unmatched junction bases: 10. CDR1 SGHRS and CDR2 YFSETQ come from the germline V gene. This CDR3 spans 15 amino acids. In DNA, the CDR3 is TGCGCCAGCAGTCCACTCGCCGACAGGGGCACTGAAGCTTTCTTT. Its protein is CASSPLADRGTEAFF.

CDR3: CASTDRLAGSYNEQFF. For the CDR3, the DNA is TGTGCCAGTACCGACCGACTAGCGGGCTCCTACAATGAGCAGTTCTTC. The chain recombines TRBV19 with TRBJ2-1, with 10 bases aligning to TRBD2. This CDR3 contains 16 residues. Trimming at V came to 7 bases and at J to 0 bases, leaving 6 bases not matched to a gene. Germline V lookup: CDR1 LNHDA, CDR2 SQIVND (reference sequence).

The V and J genes are TRBV7-2 and TRBJ1-5, with 11 bases lining up with TRBD1. The CDR3 spans 15 residues. Germline CDR1 reads SGHTA; CDR2 reads FQGNSA. V shed 7 bases and J 4 bases; nucleotides not matched to a gene: 6. This chain's CDR3 is CASTRTGGLNQPQHF. CDR3 nucleotide sequence: TGTGCCAGCACCAGGACAGGGGGCTTGAATCAGCCCCAGCATTTT.

J is TRBJ2-7 and V is TRBV9, with D uncertain. The CDR3 contains 13 residues. The V end lost 0 bases, the J end lost 6 bases, and 10 bases lay between the germline ends. Germline loops: CDR1 SGDLS, CDR2 YYNGEE. CDR3 DNA: TGTGCCAGCAGCGTAGTTGTAGAGTCCGAGCAGTACTTC. This translates into CASSVVVESEQYF. The full variable domain, rest sourced from reference TRBV9 and TRBJ2-7, is DSGVTQTPKHLITATGQRVTLRCSPRSGDLSVYWYQQSLDQGLQFLIQYYNGEERAKGNILERFSAQQFPDLHSELNLSSLELGDSALYFCASSVVVESEQYFGPGTRLTVT.

The chain employs TRBV9 and TRBJ2-2; 8 nucleotides agree with TRBD1. V lost 0 bases to trimming and J lost 5 bases; unmatched junction nucleotides: 3. The CDR3 covers 15 residues. The germline gives CDR1 SGDLS, CDR2 YYNGEE. Written as DNA, the CDR3 is TGTGCCAGCAGCGTAGAAGGGACAGGTACCGGGGAGCTGTTTTTT. Translation gives CASSVEGTGTGELFF.

The chain combines TRBV5-1 with TRBJ2-7; D remains unclear. This CDR3 comprises 13 residues. Germline CDR1 is SGHRS and CDR2 is YFSETQ. The ends were cut back, 0 bases at V and 3 bases at J, with 7 bases in the middle. The CDR3 nucleotides are TGCGCCAGCAGCTTGGGTCTACGCTACGAGCAGTACTTC. It codes for CASSLGLRYEQYF.

By its share, this clone is medium-sized. The rearrangement joins TRBV7-9 to TRBJ2-1; 9 bases are a match to TRBD1. The germline gives CDR1 SEHNR, CDR2 FQNEAQ (reference sequence). V dropped 5 bases and J dropped 3; count of bases not matched to a gene: 8. The CDR3 extends over 16 amino acids. CDR3 bases: TGTGCCAGCAGCGGCCAGGACAGGGGACTCTACAATGAGCAGTTCTTC. Its protein is CASSGQDRGLYNEQFF.

The CDR3 DNA sequence: TGTGCCACCAGCAGAGAGACCGGGACTAGCGGGATTAGAGATACGCAGTATTTT. Translating gives CATSRETGTSGIRDTQYF. This chain links TRBV15 with TRBJ2-3; 13 bases agree with TRBD2. The germline CDR1 and CDR2 sequences are LNHNV and YYDKDF (reference sequence). V shed 0 bases, J shed 5 bases, and the junction held 8 bases outside the gene matches. The CDR3 sequence is 18 residues long. The whole variable domain, filled in from reference TRBV15 and TRBJ2-3, reads DAMVIQNPRYQVTQFGKPVTLSCSQTLNHNVMYWYQQKSSQAPKLLFHYYDKDFNNEADTPDNFQSRRPNTSFCFLDIRSPGLGDTAMYLCATSRETGTSGIRDTQYFGPGTRLTVL.

This clone was seen once. The chain links TRBV5-8 to TRBJ1-1; 8 positions agree with TRBD1. Unmatched junction bases numbered 5, after V lost 2 bases and J lost 5 bases. The CDR3 has 14 residues. Germline lookup yields CDR1 SGHTS and CDR2 YDEGEE. This CDR3 is CASSFRGRVTEAFF. Here the CDR3 DNA reads TGTGCCAGCAGCTTCAGGGGGCGCGTAACTGAAGCTTTCTTT. Together with reference TRBV5-8 and TRBJ1-1, the CDR3 gives the full variable domain: EAGVTQSPTHLIKTRGQQATLRCSPISGHTSVYWYQQALGLGLQFLLWYDEGEERNRGNFPPRFSGRQFPNYSSELNVNALELEDSALYLCASSFRGRVTEAFFGQGTRLTVV.

This rearrangement joins TRBV11-2 to TRBJ2-3; 9 bases are shared with TRBD1. V lost 4 bases and J lost 2; bases outside the gene matches: 13. CDR1 and CDR2 from the germline V gene are SGHAT and FQNNGV. The CDR3 has 18 amino acids. The CDR3 protein is CASSSRDRDGEATDTQYF. The CDR3 DNA is TGTGCCAGCAGCTCCCGGGACAGGGACGGGGAGGCCACAGATACGCAGTATTTT.

V and J are TRBV7-6 and TRBJ1-4; TRBD1 matches 9 bases. The trim removed 5 bases at V and 2 bases at J, leaving 3 bases unmatched. Germline V lookup: CDR1 SGHVS, CDR2 FNYEAQ. The CDR3 is 15 amino acids. The CDR3 spells CASSPDRGTNEKLFF. The CDR3 coding sequence is TGTGCCAGCAGCCCCGACAGGGGGACTAATGAAAAACTGTTTTTT. Looking up the rest from reference TRBV7-6 and TRBJ1-4 gives the full variable domain: GAGVSQSPRYKVTKRGQDVALRCDPISGHVSLYWYRQALGQGPEFLTYFNYEAQQDKSGLPNDRFSAERPEGSISTLTIQRTEQRDSAMYRCASSPDRGTNEKLFFGSGTQLSVL.

The chain joins TRBV30 to TRBJ1-1; 9 bases align to TRBD1. J was trimmed by 4 bases and V by 6 bases; bases with no gene match: 3. Germline V gives CDR1 GTSNPN, CDR2 SVGIG (reference sequence). This CDR3 spans 12 amino acids. The CDR3 region has the DNA TGTGCCTGCCAGGGACAGGGCACTGAAGCTTTCTTT. Amino acid sequence: CACQGQGTEAFF.

The chain combines TRBV5-1 with TRBJ1-1, with 7 bases that match TRBD1. Trimming at V came to 3 bases and at J to 4 bases, leaving 6 bases not matched to a gene. Looked up from germline, CDR1 is SGHRS and CDR2 is YFSETQ. This CDR3 region has 14 residues. CDR3 nucleotides: TGCGCCAGCAGCTCCCAGGGGGGTACCACTGAAGCTTTCTTT. Translated: CASSSQGGTTEAFF.

This chain connects TRBV4-1 to TRBJ2-1; the D gene is possibly TRBD2 (6 bases). The CDR3 is made up of 15 amino acids. Germline CDR1 is MGHRA and CDR2 is YSYEKL. Between the trimmed V and J ends, which lost 8 bases and 12 bases, there was a span of 26 bases. CDR3 nucleotides: TGCGCCAGCGCCGCGGGTGGGAGTGGTTCCGGGGGGCAGTTCTTC. Its protein product is CASAAGGSGSGGQFF.

In DNA form, the CDR3 reads TGCGCCAGCAGCTTGGCAGGAAAATCACCTGGGGCCAACGTCCTGACTTTC. The encoded protein is CASSLAGKSPGANVLTF. The chain links TRBV5-1 to TRBJ2-6; D unresolved. V was clipped by 0 bases and J by 2 bases, with 12 bases between them. CDR1 and CDR2 (germline): SGHRS, YFSETQ. This CDR3 spans 17 amino acids.

The rearrangement joins TRBV19 to TRBJ2-1, with 7 positions matching TRBD2. J gave up 5 bases and V 2 bases, and 12 bases lay outside the gene matches. Germline V lookup: CDR1 LNHDA, CDR2 SQIVND (reference sequence). The CDR3 runs to 17 residues. CDR3 sequence reads: CASSIMLAGVGNNEQFF. The CDR3 coding sequence is TGTGCCAGTAGTATAATGTTGGCGGGAGTTGGTAACAATGAGCAGTTCTTC.

The gene calls are TRBV9 and TRBJ1-4, with TRBD1 as a possible D gene (5 bases). Germline V gene data show CDR1 as SGDLS and CDR2 as YYNGEE. The CDR3 loop spans 13 amino acids. V gave up 0 bases and J gave up 13 bases, with 13 bases separating them. In DNA form, the CDR3 reads TGTGCCAGCAGCGTAGATTTTAGGGGTCTACTGTTTTTT. Protein: CASSVDFRGLLFF. Based on the CDR3 plus reference TRBV9 and TRBJ1-4, the full variable domain is DSGVTQTPKHLITATGQRVTLRCSPRSGDLSVYWYQQSLDQGLQFLIQYYNGEERAKGNILERFSAQQFPDLHSELNLSSLELGDSALYFCASSVDFRGLLFFGSGTQLSVL.

The V call is TRBV5-1, the J call TRBJ2-1, with TRBD1 identical over 10 bases. CDR3 length: 14 amino acids. Germline loops: CDR1 SGHRS, CDR2 YFSETQ. The trim removed 3 bases at V and 6 bases at J, leaving 3 bases unmatched. The CDR3 reads CASSWGQGPNEQFF. The CDR3 nucleotides are TGCGCCAGCAGCTGGGGACAGGGGCCCAATGAGCAGTTCTTC.